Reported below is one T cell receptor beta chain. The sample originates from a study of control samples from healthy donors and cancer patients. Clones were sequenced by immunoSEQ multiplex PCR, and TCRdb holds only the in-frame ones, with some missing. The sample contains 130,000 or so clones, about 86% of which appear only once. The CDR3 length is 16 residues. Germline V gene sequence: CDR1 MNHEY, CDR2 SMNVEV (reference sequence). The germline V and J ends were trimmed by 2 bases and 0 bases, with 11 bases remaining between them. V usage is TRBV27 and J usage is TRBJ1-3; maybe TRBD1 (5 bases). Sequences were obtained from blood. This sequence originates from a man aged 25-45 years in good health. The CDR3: CASSLGAGLSGNTIYF. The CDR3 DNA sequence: TGTGCCAGCAGTTTAGGGGCAGGTCTCTCTGGAAACACCATATATTTT.